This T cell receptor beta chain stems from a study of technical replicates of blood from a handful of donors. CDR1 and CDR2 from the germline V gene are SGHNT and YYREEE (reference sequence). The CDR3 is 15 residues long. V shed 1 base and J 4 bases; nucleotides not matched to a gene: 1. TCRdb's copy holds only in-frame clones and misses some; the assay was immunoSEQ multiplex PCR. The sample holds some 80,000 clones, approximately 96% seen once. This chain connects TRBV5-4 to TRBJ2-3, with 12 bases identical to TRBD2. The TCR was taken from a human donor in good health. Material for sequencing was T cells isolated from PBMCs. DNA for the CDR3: TGTGCCAGCAGCTTGACTAGCGGGAGGTCAGATACGCAGTATTTT. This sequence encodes CASSLTSGRSDTQYF. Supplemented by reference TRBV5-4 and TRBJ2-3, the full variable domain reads ETGVTQSPTHLIKTRGQQVTLRCSSQSGHNTVSWYQQALGQGPQFIFQYYREEENGRGNFPPRFSGLQFPNYSSELNVNALELDDSALYLCASSLTSGRSDTQYFGPGTRLTVL.